A single sample is the source of the 28 T cell receptor beta chains below, sequenced in a study of T cells after yellow fever vaccination. TCRdb re-derived calls from the 5' RACE reads in MiXCR, one entry per CDR3 protein. The data show 340,000 or so distinct CDR3 sequences, about 12% seen once. Sequenced here: CD4+ T cells sorted from PBMCs, sampled 15 days after the yellow fever booster vaccination. All receptors derive from a man aged 18 to 30 who received the YFV17D yellow fever vaccine.

The chain carries TRBV7-3 and TRBJ2-1, with a weak D call TRBD2 (5 bases). V was clipped by 2 bases and J by 10 bases, with 18 bases between them. The length of the CDR3 is 15 residues. In germline, CDR1 is SGHTA, CDR2 FQGTGA. The CDR3: CASSLDRSVGGEQFF. CDR3 DNA sequence: TGTGCCAGCAGCTTAGATCGTTCGGTGGGCGGGGAGCAGTTCTTC.

This clonotype was detected only a few times. V gene TRBV6-2 or TRBV6-3 combines with J gene TRBJ2-7; 8 bases match TRBD1. The CDR3 is made up of 15 amino acids. V was clipped by 7 bases and J by 2 bases; unmatched bases: 10. In germline, CDR1 is MNHEY, CDR2 SVGEGT. As DNA, the CDR3 is TGTGCCAGCACCAGGGGACAGGTAACCCCCTACGAGCAGTACGTC. Translated: CASTRGQVTPYEQYV.

This clonotype was counted only a few times. The V call is TRBV29-1, the J call TRBJ2-1; D call uncertain. CDR3 size: 12 residues. Germline CDR1 SQVTM, CDR2 ANQGSEA. V dropped 8 bases and J dropped 0 bases, with 8 bases sitting between them. This chain's CDR3 is CSPTSSYNEQFF. CDR3 coding DNA: TGCAGCCCCACGAGCTCCTACAATGAGCAGTTCTTC.

The chain combines TRBV6-1 with TRBJ1-5, with TRBD1 matching over 8 bases. The CDR3 consists of 17 residues. Germline-derived CDR1 and CDR2 are MNHNS and SASEGT. The J segment lost 5 bases and the V segment lost 2 bases, leaving 11 bases of the junction unmatched. The CDR3 DNA reads TGTGCCAGCAGTGAACGTCTGGGGACAGGTTTGCATCAGCCCCAGCATTTT. Translating it yields CASSERLGTGLHQPQHF.

V gene TRBV7-9 combines with J gene TRBJ1-4, with a weak D call TRBD1 (5 bases). V was shortened by 1 base and J by 2 bases, with 11 bases between the two germline ends. Germline V lookup: CDR1 SEHNR, CDR2 FQNEAQ (reference sequence). This CDR3 contains 16 residues. This chain's CDR3 is CASSLGQGTTNEKLFF. CDR3 coding DNA: TGTGCCAGCAGCTTAGGGCAGGGTACCACTAATGAAAAACTGTTTTTT.

V usage is TRBV24-1 and J usage is TRBJ1-5; 7 bases fit TRBD1. The V gene's germline CDR1 is KGHDR and CDR2 SFDVKD. Unmatched junction bases numbered 9, after V lost 7 bases and J lost 1 base. CDR3 length: 16 residues. In DNA form, the CDR3 reads TGTGCCACCAGCAGAACAGGGGAGGGGAGCAATCAGCCCCAGCATTTT. Residues: CATSRTGEGSNQPQHF.

The chain is built from TRBV5-4 and TRBJ2-1; D remains ambiguous. Germline CDR1 SGHNT, CDR2 YYREEE (reference sequence). Trimming stripped 4 bases from V and 0 bases from J, with 14 bases between. This CDR3 region has 16 residues. As DNA, the CDR3 is TGTGCCAGCAGCCGGACGAGCCTCGCCTCCTACAATGAGCAGTTCTTC. Protein sequence: CASSRTSLASYNEQFF.

The J gene is TRBJ1-1, the V gene TRBV7-3; 7 bases are a match to TRBD1. J was trimmed by 3 bases and V by 1 base; bases with no gene match: 8. The CDR3 sequence is 16 residues long. Germline values: CDR1 SGHTA, CDR2 FQGTGA. The CDR3 region has the DNA TGTGCCAGCAGCTTAAGCCCGACAGGGCAGGACACTGAAGCTTTCTTT. Translated: CASSLSPTGQDTEAFF.

A few counts support this clonotype. The CDR3 DNA reads as TGTGCCAGCAGCGCCACCAGGGATTCCTCTTATGGCTACACCTTC. This codes for CASSATRDSSYGYTF. The chain has TRBV7-2 and TRBJ1-2; maybe TRBD1 (5 bases). Looked up from germline, CDR1 is SGHTA and CDR2 is FQGNSA. This CDR3 comprises 15 residues. V was shortened by 5 bases and J by 5 bases, with 18 bases between the two germline ends.

This clonotype turned up a few times. The J gene is TRBJ1-3, the V gene TRBV2; D call uncertain. The length of the CDR3 is 14 residues. V lost 6 bases and J 2 bases, leaving 11 bases between the germline ends. CDR1 and CDR2 from the germline V gene are SNHLY and FYNNEI. CDR3 residues: CASSSGRTGNTIYF. In DNA form, the CDR3 reads TGTGCCAGCAGCTCAGGAAGAACTGGAAACACCATATATTTT.

The chain carries TRBV5-1 and TRBJ2-5, with a tentative D call TRBD2 (6 bases). CDR1 SGHRS and CDR2 YFSETQ come from the germline V gene. The V end lost 0 bases, the J end lost 4 bases, and 16 bases lay between the germline ends. The CDR3 contains 16 residues. This chain's CDR3 is CASSLDLALTGETQYF. CDR3 DNA: TGCGCCAGCAGCTTGGATCTAGCGCTTACAGGAGAGACCCAGTACTTC.

The rearrangement links TRBV2 to TRBJ2-7; D is undetermined. The germline gives CDR1 SNHLY, CDR2 FYNNEI. The length of the CDR3 is 12 residues. V was trimmed by 6 bases and J by 5 bases, leaving 11 bases between them. Written as DNA, the CDR3 is TGTGCCAGCAGGGGGTCAGGCAACGAGCAGTACGTC. Translated: CASRGSGNEQYV.

This clonotype has a handful of counts. V gene TRBV4-3 combines with J gene TRBJ1-5; no definite D call. Per the germline V gene, CDR1 is LGHNA and CDR2 is YSLEER. The ends were cut back, 2 bases at V and 4 bases at J, with 6 bases in the middle. The CDR3 has 13 amino acids. CDR3 coding DNA: TGCGCCAGCAGCCAACAGGAGAATCAGCCCCAGCATTTT. The encoded protein is CASSQQENQPQHF.

The V and J genes are TRBV20-1 and TRBJ1-1; D gene unclear. The length of the CDR3 is 12 residues. From germline, CDR1 is DFQATT and CDR2 SNEGSKA (reference sequence). V dropped 0 bases and J dropped 5 bases, with 7 bases sitting between them. The CDR3: CSARDGGTEAFF. CDR3 DNA sequence: TGCAGTGCTAGAGATGGCGGGACTGAAGCTTTCTTT.

V and J are TRBV20-1 and TRBJ1-4; TRBD1 aligns across 9 bases. The V gene's germline CDR1 is DFQATT and CDR2 SNEGSKA (reference sequence). CDR3 length: 15 amino acids. The CDR3 DNA is TGCAGCGCGACCCGGGAGGGACAGGGAGGTGAAAAACTGTTTTTT. Its translation is CSATREGQGGEKLFF.

This clonotype turned up a few times. The genes are TRBV7-2 and TRBJ2-7; 7 bases are shared with TRBD2. The CDR3 length is 14 residues. Looked up from germline, CDR1 is SGHTA and CDR2 is FQGNSA. The junction had 2 bases not matched to a gene; V was cut back by 2 bases and J by 1 base. The CDR3 bases are TGTGCCAGCAGCTTACACGGGGGGTCCTACGAGCAGTACGTC. This codes for CASSLHGGSYEQYV.

This clonotype has only a few counts. CDR3 sequence reads: CASSSQTGTGELFF. CDR3 sequence (DNA): TGTGCCAGCAGCTCCCAGACAGGGACCGGGGAGCTGTTTTTT. The chain is built from TRBV7-3 and TRBJ2-2, with 7 bases lining up with TRBD1. The germline V gene encodes CDR1 SGHTA and CDR2 FQGTGA. This CDR3 is built from 14 residues. The J segment lost 5 bases and the V segment lost 4 bases, leaving 4 bases of the junction unmatched.

The chain has TRBV5-6 and TRBJ2-3; tentatively, D is TRBD1 or TRBD2 (5 bases each). With 1 base removed from V and 5 bases from J, the gap between germline ends came to 8 bases. This CDR3 contains 13 residues. From germline, CDR1 is SGHDT and CDR2 YYEEEE. The CDR3 DNA reads TGTGCCAGCAGCTTGAGGGACCTAGATACGCAGTATTTT. Protein: CASSLRDLDTQYF. Complete variable domain (other parts from reference TRBV5-6 and TRBJ2-3): DAGVTQSPTHLIKTRGQQVTLRCSPKSGHDTVSWYQQALGQGPQFIFQYYEEEERQRGNFPDRFSGHQFPNYSSELNVNALLLGDSALYLCASSLRDLDTQYFGPGTRLTVL.

The chain joins TRBV20-1 to TRBJ2-6; D call uncertain. The CDR3 runs 14 residues. V was clipped by 3 bases and J by 4 bases, with 10 bases between them. The V gene's germline CDR1 is DFQATT and CDR2 SNEGSKA (reference sequence). The CDR3 nucleotides are TGCAGTGCTAGCAACCGTCCGGGGGCCAACGTCCTGACTTTC. It translates to CSASNRPGANVLTF.

The rearrangement links TRBV19 to TRBJ1-4, with 10 bases fitting TRBD1. V trimming: 6 bases; J trimming: 4 bases; junction bases outside the gene matches: 5. Looked up from germline, CDR1 is LNHDA and CDR2 is SQIVND (reference sequence). This CDR3 comprises 15 residues. CDR3 in amino acids: CASSRQGAGNEKLFF. In DNA form, the CDR3 reads TGTGCCAGTAGCCGACAGGGGGCCGGTAATGAAAAACTGTTTTTT.

V and J are TRBV7-9 and TRBJ2-3; D unresolved. This CDR3 is 14 amino acids long. The germline V and J ends were trimmed by 5 bases and 7 bases, with 16 bases remaining between them. Germline lookup yields CDR1 SEHNR and CDR2 FQNEAQ (reference sequence). DNA of the CDR3: TGTGCCAGCAGCCCCTTGGGCCACCCGAATACGCAGTATTTT. This encodes CASSPLGHPNTQYF.

The rearrangement links TRBV5-1 to TRBJ2-3; 7 bases align to TRBD1. This CDR3 region has 15 residues. From germline, CDR1 is SGHRS and CDR2 YFSETQ. V lost 4 bases, J lost 2 bases, and 7 bases stayed unmatched. In DNA form, the CDR3 reads TGCGCCAGCAGCCCGACCGGACAGGTCACAGATACGCAGTATTTT. As protein: CASSPTGQVTDTQYF.

V is TRBV13 and J is TRBJ2-2; D gene unclear. The CDR3 totals 12 residues. In germline, CDR1 is PRHDT, CDR2 FYEKMQ (reference sequence). Trimming cost V 5 bases and J 7 bases, with 8 bases left between them. The CDR3 protein is CASSRVIGELFF. The CDR3 DNA reads TGTGCCAGCAGCAGGGTAATCGGGGAGCTGTTTTTT.

This clonotype occurred a few times. The gene calls are TRBV19 and TRBJ2-7; D unresolved. The germline gives CDR1 LNHDA, CDR2 SQIVND (reference sequence). The CDR3 consists of 13 residues. The V end was cut by 3 bases, the J end by 0 bases, with 6 bases between. This chain's CDR3 is CASSIGHSYEQYF. In DNA form, the CDR3 reads TGTGCCAGTAGTATCGGGCACTCCTACGAGCAGTACTTC.

This clonotype was observed a few times. This rearrangement joins TRBV28 to TRBJ1-5, with D unresolved. The germline V and J ends were trimmed by 2 bases and 0 bases, with 11 bases remaining between them. CDR1 and CDR2 (germline): MDHEN, SYDVKM. CDR3 length: 16 residues. For the CDR3, the DNA is TGTGCCAGCAGTTTACCGAGCCCCTATAGCAATCAGCCCCAGCATTTT. Protein: CASSLPSPYSNQPQHF. The full variable domain, rest sourced from reference TRBV28 and TRBJ1-5, is DVKVTQSSRYLVKRTGEKVFLECVQDMDHENMFWYRQDPGLGLRLIYFSYDVKMKEKGDIPEGYSVSREKKERFSLILESASTNQTSMYLCASSLPSPYSNQPQHFGDGTRLSIL.

This clonotype was seen more than once but under ten times. This rearrangement joins TRBV12-3 or TRBV12-4 to TRBJ1-5; 10 positions match TRBD1. Trimming cost V 5 bases and J 6 bases; bases outside gene matches: 4. The CDR3 has 14 residues. CDR3 sequence (DNA): TGTGCCAGCAGTCCCGGACAGGGGGTTCAGCCCCAGCATTTT. This codes for CASSPGQGVQPQHF.

This clonotype was seen a few times. The chain is built from TRBV2 and TRBJ1-6, with TRBD1 as a possible D gene (6 bases). V was shortened by 4 bases and J by 9 bases, with 13 bases between the two germline ends. This CDR3 spans 14 amino acids. Germline CDR1 SNHLY, CDR2 FYNNEI. CDR3 amino acids: CASSAEQGISPLHF. The CDR3 DNA sequence: TGTGCCAGCAGTGCAGAGCAGGGGATTTCACCCCTCCACTTT.

This clonotype has more than one count but fewer than ten. This chain joins TRBV7-8 and TRBJ1-2, with unresolved D. The CDR3 loop spans 16 amino acids. V was clipped by 2 bases and J by 4 bases, with 17 bases between them. Germline CDR1 reads SGHVS; CDR2 reads FQNEAQ. This CDR3 reads CASSLIQRQYGYGYTF. The CDR3 nucleotides are TGTGCCAGCAGCTTAATTCAGCGGCAATATGGCTATGGCTACACCTTC.